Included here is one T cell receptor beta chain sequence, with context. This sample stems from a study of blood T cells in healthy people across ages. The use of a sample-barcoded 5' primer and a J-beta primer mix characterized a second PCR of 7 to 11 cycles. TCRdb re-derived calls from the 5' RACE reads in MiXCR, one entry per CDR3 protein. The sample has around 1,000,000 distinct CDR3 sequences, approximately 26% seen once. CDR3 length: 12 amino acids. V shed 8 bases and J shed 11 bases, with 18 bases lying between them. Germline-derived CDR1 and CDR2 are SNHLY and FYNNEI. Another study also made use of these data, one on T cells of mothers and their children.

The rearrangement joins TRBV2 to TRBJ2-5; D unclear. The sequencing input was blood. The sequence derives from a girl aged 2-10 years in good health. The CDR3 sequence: CASDISDGEQYF. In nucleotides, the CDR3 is TGTGCCAGCGATATCTCGGACGGTGAGCAGTACTTC.